This TCR beta chain was sequenced for a study of Ad26.COV2.S vaccination and SARS-CoV-2 variants. Across the whole study: The authors gave Ad26.COV2.S intramuscularly, either once or twice 56 days apart.

Regarding treatment: around 19 received Ad26.COV2.S at low or high dose, single or two shots; a few received placebo; per-sample allocation not given. The investigators took samples on day 63 after the first vaccine or placebo injection. In Boston, an adult donor aged 18-55 years took part. Broader study findings: The study found higher spike-specific TCR breadth in vaccine than placebo recipients. Responses of T cells in total may have been underestimated by the TCR breadth and depth analyses.

This clone is a singleton in its sample. Its target is unknown. CDR3 size: 16 residues. CDR1 MNHEY and CDR2 SMNVEV come from the germline V gene (reference sequence). J gave up 6 bases and V 3 bases, and 12 bases lay outside the gene matches. Some clones are missing from TCRdb's copy, which holds only in-frame ones; the method was immunoSEQ multiplex PCR. The sample holds hundreds of thousands of clones, about 88% seen once. The receptor comes from a person aged 18-65 years who received the Ad26.COV2.S COVID-19 vaccine or a placebo. V is TRBV27 and J is TRBJ1-1, with TRBD1 matching over 8 bases. The sample in question was peripheral blood, obtained in a trial of Ad26.COV2.S vaccine versus placebo. The CDR3 sequence is CASSFGRGQVRPEAFF. CDR3 in DNA: TGTGCCAGCAGTTTTGGCAGGGGGCAAGTTCGCCCTGAAGCTTTCTTT.